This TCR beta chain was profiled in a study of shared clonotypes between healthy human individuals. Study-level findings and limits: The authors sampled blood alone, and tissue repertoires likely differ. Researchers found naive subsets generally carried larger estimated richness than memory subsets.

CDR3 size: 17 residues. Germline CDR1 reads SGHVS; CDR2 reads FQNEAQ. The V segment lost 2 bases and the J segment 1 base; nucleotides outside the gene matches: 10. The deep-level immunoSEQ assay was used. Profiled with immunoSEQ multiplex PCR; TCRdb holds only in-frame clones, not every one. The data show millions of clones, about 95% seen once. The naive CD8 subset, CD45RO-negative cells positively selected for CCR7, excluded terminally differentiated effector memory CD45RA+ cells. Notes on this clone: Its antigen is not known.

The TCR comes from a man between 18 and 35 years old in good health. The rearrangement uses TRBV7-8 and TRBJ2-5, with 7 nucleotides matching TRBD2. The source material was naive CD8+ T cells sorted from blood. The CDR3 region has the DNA TGTGCCAGCAGCTTATCGGGGGGATTATTTGGCCAAGAGACCCAGTACTTC. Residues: CASSLSGGLFGQETQYF.